This T cell receptor (beta chain) is from a study of cytomegalovirus exposure and HLA in healthy donors. Study-wide context: HLA-typed donors contributed 65 million to 95 million unique TCRs, which were held in an early data release. Findings of the study overall: Despite most TCR sequences being rare, some public TCRs occurred in many donors. A later analysis reportedly identified an Asian-associated ancestry cluster as carrying fewer N-insertions than the approximately 710-donor mean.

V was clipped by 0 bases and J by 2 bases, with 10 bases between them. CDR3 length: 16 residues. CDR1 is WSHSY, CDR2 SAAADI, per germline. With respect to this clone: Its specificity is not known. A far larger clone differs by one base, so this is likely a read error.

The study ran its PCR with 60 Vbeta and 13 Jbeta primers. Sequencing was performed with immunoSEQ multiplex PCR; in TCRdb, only in-frame clones are kept and a portion is missing. This sample has 30,000 to 45,000 clones; roughly 85% occur once, and the top ten carry 9.5% to 12%. Sequencing was carried out using PBMCs. The genes are TRBV10-2 and TRBJ2-2; the D is unclear. This receptor was obtained from a woman aged 40 to 49 in good health and CMV-seropositive. CDR3 amino acids: CASSESDTINTGELFF. The CDR3 coding sequence is TGCGCCAGCAGTGAGTCCGATACTATTAACACCGGGGAGCTGTTTTTT.